What follows is one T cell receptor beta chain and its context. What it binds is not known. TCRdb keeps only in-frame clones here, not all; method: immunoSEQ multiplex PCR. The sample holds 250,000 to 300,000 clones, almost 95% seen once. The data belong to a study of T cell responses to AZD1222 COVID-19 vaccine. Broader study findings: The sample set comprised mostly white British donors with more females, and clonal diversity was possibly underestimated. Repertoires were obtained only post-peak T cell response. Researchers report vaccine-associated CD4 TCRs spanning spike, with dominance at 160-218 and 743-854.

Germline lookup yields CDR1 KGHSH and CDR2 LQKENI. The V gene end was trimmed by 3 bases and the J gene end by 4 bases; junction bases not matched to a gene: 8. This CDR3 contains 16 residues. This TCR derives from an adult who received the AZD1222 COVID-19 vaccine. This chain joins TRBV18 and TRBJ1-2; TRBD1 matches 10 bases. This specimen was peripheral blood, taken 28 days after the second AZD1222 dose. DNA for the CDR3: TGTGCCAGCTCACCCCCGGGACAGGGGAGGAGCTATGGCTACACCTTC. Its protein product is CASSPPGQGRSYGYTF.